This T cell receptor beta chain came from a study of CD8 T cells in Susac syndrome. It was with random hexamers that 0.5 to 1 ug RNA was reverse transcribed. Amplification of the TCR beta CDR3 was carried out by immunoSEQ multiplex PCR, which spanned a total of 54 Vbeta and 13 Jbeta segments. MiXCR, run by TCRdb on the immunoSEQ multiplex PCR reads, gives a single entry per CDR3 protein. The profile shows approximately 94,000 distinct CDR3 sequences, 95% of them singletons. The sequenced target, TCR beta, came from blood CD8+ and CD4+ T cells. With V trimmed by 1 base and J by 5 bases, 11 bases remained unmatched. This CDR3 contains 18 residues. Germline V lookup: CDR1 LGHNT, CDR2 FRNRAP.

Specimen: CD8+ T cells from PBMCs. The chain carries TRBV12-5 and TRBJ2-2; 9 bases are a match to TRBD2. The TCR sequence derives from a human donor with Susac syndrome. CDR3 sequence (DNA): TGTGCTAGTGGTTTGGAGGTAGCGGGGGACCAAGCGACCGGGGAGCTGTTTTTT. It translates to CASGLEVAGDQATGELFF.